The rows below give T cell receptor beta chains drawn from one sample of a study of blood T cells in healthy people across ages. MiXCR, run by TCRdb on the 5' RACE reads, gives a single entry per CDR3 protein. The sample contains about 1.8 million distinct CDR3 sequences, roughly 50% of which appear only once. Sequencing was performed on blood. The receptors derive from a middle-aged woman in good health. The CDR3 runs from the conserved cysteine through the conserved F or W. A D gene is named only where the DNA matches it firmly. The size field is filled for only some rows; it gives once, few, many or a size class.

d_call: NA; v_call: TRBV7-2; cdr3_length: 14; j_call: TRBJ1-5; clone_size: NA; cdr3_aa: CASSRDTSNQPQHF; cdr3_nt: TGTGCCAGCAGTCGGGACACCAGCAATCAGCCCCAGCATTTT
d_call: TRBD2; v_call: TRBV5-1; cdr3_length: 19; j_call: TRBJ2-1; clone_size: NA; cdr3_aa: CASSLAGTSGSSSYNEQFF; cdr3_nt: TGCGCCAGCAGCTTGGCCGGGACTAGCGGGTCGAGCTCCTACAATGAGCAGTTCTTC
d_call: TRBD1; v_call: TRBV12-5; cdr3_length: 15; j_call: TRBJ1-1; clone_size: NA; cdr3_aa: CASGLGDRGNTEAFF; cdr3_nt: TGTGCTAGTGGTTTGGGGGACAGGGGGAACACTGAAGCTTTCTTT
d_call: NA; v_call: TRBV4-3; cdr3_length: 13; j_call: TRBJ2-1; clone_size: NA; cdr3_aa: CASSQKDGNEQFF; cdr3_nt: TGCGCCAGCAGCCAAAAGGACGGTAATGAGCAGTTCTTC
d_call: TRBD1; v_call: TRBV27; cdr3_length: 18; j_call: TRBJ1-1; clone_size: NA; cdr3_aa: CASRGDRGLLHAGPGAFF; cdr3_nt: TGTGCCAGCAGGGGGGACAGGGGTCTTCTTCACGCAGGGCCGGGGGCTTTCTTT
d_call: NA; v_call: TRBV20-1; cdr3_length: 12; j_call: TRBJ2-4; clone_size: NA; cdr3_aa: CSAVAGGNIQYF; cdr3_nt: TGCAGTGCTGTGGCAGGCGGGAACATTCAGTACTTC
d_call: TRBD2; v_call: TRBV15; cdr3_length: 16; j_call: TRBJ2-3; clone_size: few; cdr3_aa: CATSRDPSGGSDTQYF; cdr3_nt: TGTGCCACCAGCAGAGACCCTAGCGGGGGGTCAGATACGCAGTATTTT
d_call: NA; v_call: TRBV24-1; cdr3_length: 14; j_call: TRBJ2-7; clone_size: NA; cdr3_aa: CATSASNKPYEQYF; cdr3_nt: TGTGCCACCAGTGCTTCAAACAAACCCTACGAGCAGTACTTC
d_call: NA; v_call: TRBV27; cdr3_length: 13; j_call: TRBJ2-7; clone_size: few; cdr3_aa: CASSKQATYEQYF; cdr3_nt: TGTGCCAGCAGCAAACAGGCGACCTACGAGCAGTACTTC
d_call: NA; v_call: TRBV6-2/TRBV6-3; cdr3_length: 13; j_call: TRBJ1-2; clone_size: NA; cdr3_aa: CASSSTVHYGYTF; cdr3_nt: TGTGCCAGCAGTTCCACAGTGCACTATGGCTACACCTTC
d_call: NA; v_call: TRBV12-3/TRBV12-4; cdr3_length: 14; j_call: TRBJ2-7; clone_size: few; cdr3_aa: CASSPTARVHEQYF; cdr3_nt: TGTGCCAGCAGTCCAACGGCCCGCGTCCACGAGCAGTACTTC
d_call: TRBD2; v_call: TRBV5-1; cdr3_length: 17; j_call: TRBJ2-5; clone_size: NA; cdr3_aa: CASSFGLAGSFQETQYF; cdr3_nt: TGCGCCAGCAGCTTCGGACTAGCGGGGTCCTTCCAAGAGACCCAGTACTTC
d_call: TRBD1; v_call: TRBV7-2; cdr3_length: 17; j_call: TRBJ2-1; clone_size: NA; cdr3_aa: CASSLVGGTGGKNEQFF; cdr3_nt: TGTGCCAGCAGCTTAGTTGGGGGGACAGGGGGAAAGAATGAGCAGTTCTTC
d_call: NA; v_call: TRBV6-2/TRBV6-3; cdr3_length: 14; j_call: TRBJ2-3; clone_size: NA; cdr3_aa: CASSYGGLKDTQYF; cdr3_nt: TGTGCCAGCAGTTACGGGGGGTTAAAAGATACGCAGTATTTT
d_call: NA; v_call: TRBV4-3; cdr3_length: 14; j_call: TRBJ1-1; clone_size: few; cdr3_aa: CASSSPVRNTEAFF; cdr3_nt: TGCGCCAGCAGCTCACCGGTGAGGAACACTGAAGCTTTCTTT
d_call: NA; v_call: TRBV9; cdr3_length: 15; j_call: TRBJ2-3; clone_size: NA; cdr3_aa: CASSARTGITDTQYF; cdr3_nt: TGTGCCAGCAGCGCCCGGACTGGGATCACAGATACGCAGTATTTT
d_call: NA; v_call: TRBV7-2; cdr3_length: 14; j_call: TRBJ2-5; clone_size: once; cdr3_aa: CASSAGQCQETQYF; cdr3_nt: TGTGCCAGCAGCGCGGGACAGTGCCAAGAGACCCAGTACTTC
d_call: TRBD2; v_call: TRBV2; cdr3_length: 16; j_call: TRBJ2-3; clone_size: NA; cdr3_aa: CASSESGGVPPDTQYF; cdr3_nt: TGTGCCAGCAGTGAAAGCGGGGGTGTACCGCCAGATACGCAGTATTTT
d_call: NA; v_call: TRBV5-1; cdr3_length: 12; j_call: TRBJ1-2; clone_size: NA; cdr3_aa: CASSPYNDGYTF; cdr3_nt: TGCGCCAGCAGCCCCTACAATGATGGCTACACCTTC
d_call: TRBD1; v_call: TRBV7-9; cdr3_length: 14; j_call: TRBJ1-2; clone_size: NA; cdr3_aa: CASSRGQGHYGYTF; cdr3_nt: TGTGCCAGCAGCCGCGGACAGGGACACTATGGCTACACCTTC
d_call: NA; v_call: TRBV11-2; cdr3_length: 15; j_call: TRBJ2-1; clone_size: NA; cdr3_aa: CASTFSGLGENEQFF; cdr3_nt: TGTGCCAGCACCTTTAGCGGCCTCGGGGAGAATGAGCAGTTCTTC
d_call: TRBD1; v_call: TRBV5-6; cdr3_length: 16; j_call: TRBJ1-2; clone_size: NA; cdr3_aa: CASSPSGGTSNYGYTF; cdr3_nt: TGTGCCAGCAGCCCCTCAGGGGGGACGTCTAACTATGGCTACACCTTC
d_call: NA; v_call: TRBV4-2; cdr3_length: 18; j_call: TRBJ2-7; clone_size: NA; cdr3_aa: CASSQDQESSVRGGEQYF; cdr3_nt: TGTGCCAGCAGCCAAGATCAGGAGAGTAGCGTAAGGGGTGGTGAGCAGTACTTC
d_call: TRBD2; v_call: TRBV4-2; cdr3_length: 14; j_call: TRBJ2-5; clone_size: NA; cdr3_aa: CASGLSGEGETQYF; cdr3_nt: TGTGCCAGCGGATTGTCGGGGGAGGGAGAGACCCAGTACTTC
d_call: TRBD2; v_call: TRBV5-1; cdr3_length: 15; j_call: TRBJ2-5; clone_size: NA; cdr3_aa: CASSRTSGGSETQYF; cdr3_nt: TGCGCCAGCAGCCGGACTAGCGGGGGCTCTGAGACCCAGTACTTC
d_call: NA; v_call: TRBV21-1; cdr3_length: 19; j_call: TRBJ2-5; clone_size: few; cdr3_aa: CASSKEKKTGQGKQETQYF; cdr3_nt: TGTGCCAGCAGCAAAGAAAAGAAAACGGGACAGGGGAAACAAGAGACCCAGTACTTC
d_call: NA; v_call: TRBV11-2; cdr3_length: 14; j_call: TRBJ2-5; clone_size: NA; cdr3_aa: CASSLQRLKETQYF; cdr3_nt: TGTGCCAGCAGCTTACAGCGGCTCAAAGAGACCCAGTACTTC
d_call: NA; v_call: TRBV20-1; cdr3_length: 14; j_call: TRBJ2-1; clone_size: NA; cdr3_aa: CSACVSARLGEQFF; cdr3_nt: TGCAGTGCTTGTGTTTCAGCTCGTCTCGGAGAGCAGTTCTTC
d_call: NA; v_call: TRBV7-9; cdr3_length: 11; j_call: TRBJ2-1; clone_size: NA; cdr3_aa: CASSFGPEQFF; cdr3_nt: TGTGCCAGCAGCTTTGGGCCTGAGCAGTTCTTC
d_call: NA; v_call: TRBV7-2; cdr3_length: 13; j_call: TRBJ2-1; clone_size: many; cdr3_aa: CASSLPPGNEQFF; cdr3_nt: TGTGCCAGCAGCCTACCCCCAGGGAATGAGCAGTTCTTC
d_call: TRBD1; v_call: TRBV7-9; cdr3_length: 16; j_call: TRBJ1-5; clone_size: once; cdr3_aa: CASSPDRGISNQPQHF; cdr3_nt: TGTGCCAGCAGCCCTGACAGGGGTATTAGCAATCAGCCCCAGCATTTT
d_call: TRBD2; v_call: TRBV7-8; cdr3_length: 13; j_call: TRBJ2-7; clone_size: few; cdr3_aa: CASSARTSGEQYF; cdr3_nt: TGTGCCAGCAGCGCCAGGACTAGCGGCGAGCAGTACTTC
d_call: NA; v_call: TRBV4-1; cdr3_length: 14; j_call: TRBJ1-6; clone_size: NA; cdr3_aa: CASSRALYNSPLHF; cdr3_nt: TGCGCCAGCAGCCGAGCGTTATATAATTCACCCCTCCACTTT
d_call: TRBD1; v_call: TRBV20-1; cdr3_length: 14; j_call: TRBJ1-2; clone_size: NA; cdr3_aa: CSARDDQGAYGYTF; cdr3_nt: TGCAGTGCCCGAGACGACCAGGGGGCGTATGGCTACACCTTC
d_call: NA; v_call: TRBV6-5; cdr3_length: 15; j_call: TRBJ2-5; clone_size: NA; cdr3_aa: CASSYVGAAQETQYF; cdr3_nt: TGTGCCAGCAGTTACGTTGGGGCAGCCCAAGAGACCCAGTACTTC
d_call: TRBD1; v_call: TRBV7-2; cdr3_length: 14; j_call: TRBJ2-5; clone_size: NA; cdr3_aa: CASSSYRGPQTQYF; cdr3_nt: TGTGCCAGCAGCTCTTACAGGGGGCCACAGACCCAGTACTTC
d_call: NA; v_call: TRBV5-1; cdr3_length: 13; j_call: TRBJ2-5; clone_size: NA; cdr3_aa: CASTPRGVGTQYF; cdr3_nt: TGCGCCAGCACCCCACGGGGCGTTGGGACCCAGTACTTC
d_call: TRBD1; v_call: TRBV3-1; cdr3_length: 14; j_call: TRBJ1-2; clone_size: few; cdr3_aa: CASSRNRGPYGYTF; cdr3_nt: TGTGCCAGCAGCCGCAACAGGGGGCCCTATGGCTACACCTTC
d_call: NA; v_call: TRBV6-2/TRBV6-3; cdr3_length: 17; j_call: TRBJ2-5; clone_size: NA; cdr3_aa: CASIAPGPGGPSVEQYF; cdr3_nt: TGTGCCAGCATCGCACCGGGCCCGGGGGGCCCCAGTGTTGAGCAGTACTTC
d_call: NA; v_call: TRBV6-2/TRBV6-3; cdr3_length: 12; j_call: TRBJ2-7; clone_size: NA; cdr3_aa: CASSPGSCEQYF; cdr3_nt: TGTGCCAGCAGTCCGGGGTCCTGCGAGCAGTACTTC
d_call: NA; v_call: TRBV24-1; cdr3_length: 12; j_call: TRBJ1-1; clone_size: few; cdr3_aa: CATRGGNTEAFF; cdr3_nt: TGTGCCACCAGGGGAGGGAACACTGAAGCTTTCTTT